The rows below give T cell receptor beta chains drawn from one sample of a study of blood T cell repertoires in COVID-19. Sequencing was performed with immunoSEQ multiplex PCR; in TCRdb, only in-frame clones are kept and a portion is missing. The table has about 70,000 clones, more than 80% seen once; the top ten hold 5.1%. Material for sequencing was peripheral blood. All receptors derive from a man older than 75 with acute or convalescent COVID-19. Both conserved end residues are part of each CDR3. The D gene is left open where the match is weak. Where a row states a size, it is once, few, many or the class of an expanded clone; other rows omit it.

abundance,v_gene,d_gene,j_gene,CDR3aa,CDR3nt
-,TRBV5-1,-,TRBJ1-3,CASSLADRSGNTIYF,TGCGCCAGCAGCCTCGCCGACAGGTCCGGAAACACCATATATTTT
once,TRBV28,-,TRBJ2-5,CASSRGTAYQETQYF,TGTGCCAGCAGCCGGGGGACAGCGTACCAAGAGACCCAGTACTTC
few,TRBV3-1/TRBV3-2,-,TRBJ2-7,CASSPGAGSYEQYF,TGTGCCAGCAGCCCAGGGGCAGGGTCCTACGAGCAGTACTTC
-,TRBV6-2/TRBV6-3,TRBD2,TRBJ2-7,CASSAGGVILYEQYF,TGTGCCAGCAGCGCCGGGGGGGTTATCCTCTACGAGCAGTACTTC
-,TRBV7-9,-,TRBJ2-1,CASSSLAERYNEQFF,TGTGCCAGCAGCTCTTTAGCGGAGAGATACAATGAGCAGTTCTTC
-,TRBV28,-,TRBJ2-1,CASSPGTLSSYNEQFF,TGTGCCAGCAGCCCCGGGACTCTCAGCTCCTACAATGAGCAGTTCTTC
-,TRBV5-6,TRBD1,TRBJ1-2,CASSFRTGDYGYTF,TGTGCCAGCAGCTTCCGGACAGGGGACTATGGCTACACCTTC
-,TRBV2,-,TRBJ1-3,CASSAGNREPGNTIYF,TGTGCCAGCAGTGCGGGTAACAGGGAACCTGGAAACACCATATATTTT
-,TRBV7-2,-,TRBJ1-1,CASSYTGQRNTEAFF,TGTGCCAGCAGCTACACTGGGCAGAGGAACACTGAAGCTTTCTTT
-,TRBV28,-,TRBJ1-1,CASSRTLHTEAFF,TGTGCCAGCAGCCGAACATTGCACACTGAAGCTTTCTTT
-,TRBV11-3,-,TRBJ2-1,CASSLEDSYNEQFF,TGTGCCAGCAGCTTAGAGGACAGCTACAATGAGCAGTTCTTC
few,TRBV28,TRBD1,TRBJ2-7,CASSPLWDRGKYEQYF,TGTGCCAGCAGTCCCCTTTGGGACAGGGGGAAATACGAGCAGTACTTC
once,TRBV5-4,TRBD2,TRBJ2-2,CASSPGTTNTGELFF,TGTGCCAGCAGTCCCGGGACTACGAACACCGGGGAGCTGTTTTTT
-,TRBV5-4,-,TRBJ2-7,CASSPQVSYEQYF,TGTGCCAGCAGTCCACAGGTCTCCTACGAGCAGTACTTC
-,TRBV7-2,TRBD2,TRBJ2-1,CASSLVAGAPYNEQFF,TGTGCCAGCAGCTTAGTGGCGGGAGCCCCCTACAATGAGCAGTTCTTC
-,TRBV5-6,TRBD2,TRBJ2-1,CASSLFSGLHNEQFF,TGTGCCAGCAGCTTATTCTCGGGACTACACAATGAGCAGTTCTTC
-,TRBV6-2/TRBV6-3,TRBD2,TRBJ2-1,CASSYRTSGWGEQFF,TGTGCCAGCAGTTACAGGACTAGCGGTTGGGGTGAGCAGTTCTTC
-,TRBV4-3,TRBD1,TRBJ2-1,CASSQAQPGQGGNEQFF,TGCGCCAGCAGCCAAGCTCAACCGGGACAGGGGGGAAATGAGCAGTTCTTC
-,TRBV7-9,-,TRBJ1-1,CASSQLPGTEAFF,TGTGCCAGCAGCCAGCTTCCGGGCACTGAAGCTTTCTTT
-,TRBV6-6,TRBD1,TRBJ1-2,CASRMGQGVGGYTF,TGTGCCAGCAGGATGGGACAGGGGGTGGGAGGCTACACCTTC
once,TRBV27,TRBD2,TRBJ2-5,CASSLMAGVGTQYF,TGTGCCAGCAGTTTAATGGCGGGGGTGGGGACCCAGTACTTC
once,TRBV10-3,TRBD2,TRBJ2-4,CAISEGLAENIQYF,TGTGCCATCAGTGAGGGACTAGCGGAAAACATTCAGTACTTC
-,TRBV7-3,TRBD2,TRBJ2-2,CASSLIPTSGGNTGELFF,TGTGCCAGCAGCTTAATCCCAACTAGCGGGGGGAACACCGGGGAGCTGTTTTTT
-,TRBV11-2,-,TRBJ2-2,CASSLNSGLYTGELFF,TGTGCCAGCAGCTTAAACTCGGGTCTTTACACCGGGGAGCTGTTTTTT
-,TRBV5-1,TRBD1,TRBJ2-5,CASSPRDRGPWETQYF,TGCGCCAGCAGCCCCCGGGACAGGGGGCCGTGGGAGACCCAGTACTTC
-,TRBV19,TRBD1,TRBJ2-7,CASSVQGAKREQYF,TGTGCCAGTAGTGTACAGGGGGCAAAACGCGAGCAGTACTTC
-,TRBV10-3,TRBD1,TRBJ2-7,CAIRAPGQGGEQYF,TGTGCCATCAGGGCCCCGGGACAGGGTGGCGAGCAGTACTTC